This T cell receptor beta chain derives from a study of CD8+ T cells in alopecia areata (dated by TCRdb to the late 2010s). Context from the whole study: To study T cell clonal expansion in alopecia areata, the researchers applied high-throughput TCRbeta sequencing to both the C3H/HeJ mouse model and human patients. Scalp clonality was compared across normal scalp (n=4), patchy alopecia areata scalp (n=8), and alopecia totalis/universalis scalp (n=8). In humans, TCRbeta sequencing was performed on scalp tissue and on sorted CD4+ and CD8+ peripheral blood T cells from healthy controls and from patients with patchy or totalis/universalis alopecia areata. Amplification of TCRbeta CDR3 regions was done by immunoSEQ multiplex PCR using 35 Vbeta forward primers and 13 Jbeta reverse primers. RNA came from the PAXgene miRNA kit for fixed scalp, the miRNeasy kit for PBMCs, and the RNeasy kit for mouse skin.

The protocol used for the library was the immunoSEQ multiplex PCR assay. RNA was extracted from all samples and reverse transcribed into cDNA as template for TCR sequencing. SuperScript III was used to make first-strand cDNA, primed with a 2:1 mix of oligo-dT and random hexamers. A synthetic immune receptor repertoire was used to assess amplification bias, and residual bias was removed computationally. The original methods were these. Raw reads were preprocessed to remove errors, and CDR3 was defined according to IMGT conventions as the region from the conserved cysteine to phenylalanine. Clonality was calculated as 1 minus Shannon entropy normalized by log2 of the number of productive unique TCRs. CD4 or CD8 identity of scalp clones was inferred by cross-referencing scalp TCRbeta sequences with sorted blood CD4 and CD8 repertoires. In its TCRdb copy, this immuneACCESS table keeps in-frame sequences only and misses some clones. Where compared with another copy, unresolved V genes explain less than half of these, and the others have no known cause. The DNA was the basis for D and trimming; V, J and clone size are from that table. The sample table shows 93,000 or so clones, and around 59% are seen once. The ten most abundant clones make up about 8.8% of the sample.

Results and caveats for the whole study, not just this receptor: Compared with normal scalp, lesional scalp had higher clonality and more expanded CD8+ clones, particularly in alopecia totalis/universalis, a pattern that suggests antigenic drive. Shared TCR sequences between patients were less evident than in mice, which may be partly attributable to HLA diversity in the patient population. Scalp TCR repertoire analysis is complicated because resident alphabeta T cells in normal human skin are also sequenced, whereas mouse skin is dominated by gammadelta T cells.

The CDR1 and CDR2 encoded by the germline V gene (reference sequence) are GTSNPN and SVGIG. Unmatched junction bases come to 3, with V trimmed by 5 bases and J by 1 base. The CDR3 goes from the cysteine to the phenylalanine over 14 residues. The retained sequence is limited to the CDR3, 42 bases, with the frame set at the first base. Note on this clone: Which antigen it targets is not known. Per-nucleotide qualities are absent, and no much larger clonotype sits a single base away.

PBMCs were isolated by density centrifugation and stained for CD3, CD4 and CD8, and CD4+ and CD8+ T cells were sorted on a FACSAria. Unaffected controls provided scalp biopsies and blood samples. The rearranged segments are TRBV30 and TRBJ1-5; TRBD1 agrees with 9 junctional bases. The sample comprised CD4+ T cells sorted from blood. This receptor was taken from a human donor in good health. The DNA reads TGTGCCTGGGATGGACAGGGGAGCAATCAGCCCCAGCATTTT. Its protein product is CAWDGQGSNQPQHF. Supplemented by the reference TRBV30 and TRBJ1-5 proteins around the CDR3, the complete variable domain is SQTIHQWPATLVQPVGSPLSLECTVEGTSNPNLYWYRQAAGRGLQLLFYSVGIGQISSEVPQNLSASRPQDRQFILSSKKLLLSDSGFYLCAWDGQGSNQPQHFGDGTRLSIL.